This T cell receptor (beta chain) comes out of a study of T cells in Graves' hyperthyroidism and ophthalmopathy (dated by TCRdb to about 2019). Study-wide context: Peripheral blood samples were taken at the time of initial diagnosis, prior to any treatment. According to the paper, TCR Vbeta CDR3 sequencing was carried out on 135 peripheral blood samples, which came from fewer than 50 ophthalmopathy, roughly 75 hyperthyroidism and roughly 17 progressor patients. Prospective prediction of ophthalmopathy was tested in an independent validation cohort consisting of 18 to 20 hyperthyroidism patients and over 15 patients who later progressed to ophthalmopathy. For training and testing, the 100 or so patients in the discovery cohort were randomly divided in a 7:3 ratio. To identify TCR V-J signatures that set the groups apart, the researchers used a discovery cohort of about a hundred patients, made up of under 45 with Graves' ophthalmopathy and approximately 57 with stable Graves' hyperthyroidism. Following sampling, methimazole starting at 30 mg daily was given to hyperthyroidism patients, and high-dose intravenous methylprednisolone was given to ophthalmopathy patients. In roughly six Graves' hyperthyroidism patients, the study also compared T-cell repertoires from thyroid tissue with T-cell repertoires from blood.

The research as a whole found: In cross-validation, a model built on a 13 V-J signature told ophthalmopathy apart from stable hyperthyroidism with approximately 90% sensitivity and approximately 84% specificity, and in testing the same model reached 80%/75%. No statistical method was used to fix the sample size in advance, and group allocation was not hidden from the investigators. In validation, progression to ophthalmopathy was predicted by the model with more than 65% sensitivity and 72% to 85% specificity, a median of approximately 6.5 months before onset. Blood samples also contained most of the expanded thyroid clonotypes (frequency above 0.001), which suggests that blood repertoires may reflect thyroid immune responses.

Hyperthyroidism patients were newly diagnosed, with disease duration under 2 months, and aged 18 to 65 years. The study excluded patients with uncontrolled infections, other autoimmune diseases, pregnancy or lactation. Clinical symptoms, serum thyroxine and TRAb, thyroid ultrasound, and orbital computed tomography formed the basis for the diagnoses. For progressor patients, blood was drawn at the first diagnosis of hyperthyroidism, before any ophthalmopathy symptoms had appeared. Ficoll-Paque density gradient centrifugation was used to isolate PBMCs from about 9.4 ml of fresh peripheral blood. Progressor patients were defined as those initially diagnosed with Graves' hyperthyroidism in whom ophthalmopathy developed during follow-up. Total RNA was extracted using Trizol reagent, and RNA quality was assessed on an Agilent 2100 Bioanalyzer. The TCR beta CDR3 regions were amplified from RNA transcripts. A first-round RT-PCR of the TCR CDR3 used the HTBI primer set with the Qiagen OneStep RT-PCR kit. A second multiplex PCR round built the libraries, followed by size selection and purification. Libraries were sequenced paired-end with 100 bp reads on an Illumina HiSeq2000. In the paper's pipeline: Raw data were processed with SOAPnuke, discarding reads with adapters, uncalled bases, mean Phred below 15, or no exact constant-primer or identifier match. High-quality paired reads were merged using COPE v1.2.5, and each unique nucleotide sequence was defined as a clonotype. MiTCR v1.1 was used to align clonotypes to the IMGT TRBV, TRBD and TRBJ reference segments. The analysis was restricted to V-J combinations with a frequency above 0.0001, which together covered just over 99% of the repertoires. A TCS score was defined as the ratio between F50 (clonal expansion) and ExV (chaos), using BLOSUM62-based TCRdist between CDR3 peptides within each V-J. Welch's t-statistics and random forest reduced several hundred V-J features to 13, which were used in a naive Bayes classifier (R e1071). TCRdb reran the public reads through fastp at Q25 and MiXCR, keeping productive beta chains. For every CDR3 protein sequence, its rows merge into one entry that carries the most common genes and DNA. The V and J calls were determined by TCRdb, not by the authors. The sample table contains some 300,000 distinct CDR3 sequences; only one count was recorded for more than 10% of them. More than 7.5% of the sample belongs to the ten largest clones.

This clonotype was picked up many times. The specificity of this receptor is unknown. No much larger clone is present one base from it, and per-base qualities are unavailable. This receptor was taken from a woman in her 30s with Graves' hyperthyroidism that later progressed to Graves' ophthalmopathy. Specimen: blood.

The base sequence is TGTGCCAGCTCGGCGTCCTTCGGAAACACCATATATTTT. This sequence encodes CASSASFGNTIYF. The chain links TRBV27 with TRBJ1-3; no D gene is confidently identified. V and J are truncated by 8 bases and 4 bases respectively, leaving an intervening sequence of 12 bases. The germline V gene (reference sequence) yields MNHEY for CDR1 and SMNVEV for CDR2. The CDR3 measures 13 amino acids from cysteine to phenylalanine. The only DNA kept is the CDR3, 39 bases in frame from the first base.